This T cell receptor (beta chain) is from a study of blood T cell repertoires in COVID-19 (dated by TCRdb to the early 2020s). Context from the whole study: The collaborator samples originated in the United States, Italy and Spain and spanned the acute and convalescent phases of COVID-19. The material from the prospective study consisted of cDNA or gDNA derived from T cells, B-cell-depleted T cells, or PBMCs. Subjects who had been exposed to COVID-19, were actively infected with it, or had recovered from it provided the deeply sampled blood TCRbeta repertoires that made up the dataset. The repertoires were released in a freely available public database meant as a resource for research on the immune response to SARS-CoV-2. Samples were obtained from the ongoing ImmuneRACE study (first 160 participants) and from about 1,300 subjects provided by 6 global collaborators. Nearly every sample came with metadata listing a de-identified subject ID, COVID-19 status, age in years and sex. Where available, HLA class I and class II types were obtained from metadata supplied by the sample provider rather than from assay-based typing. The full study reports these points: The amount of clinical and demographic metadata varied by source and participant and was provided uncurated.

CDR1 and CDR2, looked up from the germline V gene, are ENHRY and SYGVKD. Trimming leaves V shorter by 9 bases and J shorter by 8 bases, with the junction holding 9 bases beyond the gene matches. The CDR3 starts with the cysteine, ends with the phenylalanine, and has 14 residues. The only DNA kept is the CDR3, 42 bases in frame from the first base. The immunoSEQ Assay, a bias-controlled multiplex PCR, was used to amplify TCRbeta CDR3 regions from genomic DNA. On the authors' methods: The number of nucleated cells in each sample was estimated by amplification of reference gene primers within the assay. To quantify the absolute abundance of each unique TCRbeta CDR3 rearrangement, sequence reads were collapsed and filtered. For each sample, productive Simpson clonality was calculated as the square root of Simpson's diversity index across productive rearrangements. Entries here come from immuneACCESS through TCRdb and include only in-frame sequences with V and J called. Some clones fail to appear in such tables; in the studies checked, an unresolved V gene covers under half of the shortfall, and the cause of the remainder is unknown. D and trimming come from the DNA, and the V and J calls and clone size come from that table. The sample data list roughly 150,000 clones, and 85% to 90% of these were observed just once. Of the sample, about an eighth falls within the top ten clones.

Regarding this clone: Its cognate antigen has yet to be identified. Base qualities are not at hand, and no much larger clone is one base apart.

One collaborating source in Seattle enrolled patients while the patients were actively infected and followed the patients over time throughout the course of disease. The collaborating institutions used their own protocols to collect whole blood in K2EDTA tubes. For TCRbeta analysis, collaborator samples were shipped as frozen whole blood, as isolated PBMCs, or as DNA extracted from either sample type. The receptor was isolated from a man younger than 35 with COVID-19, enrolled during active disease. In this chain, TRBV10-3 is recombined with TRBJ2-2; TRBD1 lines up with 10 middle nucleotides. Sequencing was carried out using peripheral blood. The DNA sequence is TGTGCCATAGCCGGGACAGGGGTTTCTGGGGAGCTGTTTTTT. Translated, it gives CAIAGTGVSGELFF.